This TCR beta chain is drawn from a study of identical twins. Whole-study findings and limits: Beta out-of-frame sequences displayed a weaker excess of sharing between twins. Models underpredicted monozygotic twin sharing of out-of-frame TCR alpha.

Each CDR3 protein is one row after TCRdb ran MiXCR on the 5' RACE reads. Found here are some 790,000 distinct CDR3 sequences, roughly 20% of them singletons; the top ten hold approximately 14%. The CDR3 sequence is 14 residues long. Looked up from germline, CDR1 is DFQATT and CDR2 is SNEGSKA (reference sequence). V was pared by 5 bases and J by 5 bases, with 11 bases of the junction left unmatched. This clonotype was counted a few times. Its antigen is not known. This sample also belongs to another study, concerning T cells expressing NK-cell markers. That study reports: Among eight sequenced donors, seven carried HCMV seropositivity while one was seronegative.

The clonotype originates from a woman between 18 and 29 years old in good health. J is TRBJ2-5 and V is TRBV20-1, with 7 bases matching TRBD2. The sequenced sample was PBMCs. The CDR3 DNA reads TGCAGTGCTCAAAAGCCGGGACTAAAGGAGACCCAGTACTTC. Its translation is CSAQKPGLKETQYF.